The sequence of this T cell receptor (beta chain) was determined in a study of cytomegalovirus exposure and HLA in healthy donors. At the level of the study: HLA-typed donors were the source of roughly 85 million unique TCRs held in an early data release.

The CDR3 has 14 amino acids. CDR1 and CDR2 from the germline V gene are SGHRS and YFSETQ. Losses at the gene ends were 2 bases for V and 6 bases for J; bases not matched to a gene: 3. About this clone: Its antigen remains unknown.

Use of 60 Vbeta and 13 Jbeta primers characterized the PCR. Only in-frame clones appear in the TCRdb table, and some are missing; sequencing was by immunoSEQ multiplex PCR. The data contain approximately 130,000 clones, about two thirds of them singletons. Study-level findings and limits: Most of the TCR beta V segments (in an earlier analysis) were productive either about 87% or about 30% of the time. Trimming of TCR beta V- and J-genes showed a link, identified in a later analysis, to a missense DCLRE1C variant.

The receptor was derived from a man aged 45-65 years in good health and CMV-seropositive. The sample taken for sequencing was PBMCs. V and J are TRBV5-1 and TRBJ2-1; 9 bases align to TRBD2. CDR3 DNA sequence: TGCGCCAGCAGCTTCGGCGGGGGGGCCAATGAGCAGTTCTTC. Amino acids: CASSFGGGANEQFF.